This entry lists 32 T cell receptor beta chains sequenced from one sample in a study of metastatic and nonmetastatic thyroid tumors. Treatment of any kind had been given to no patient before thyroid surgery. TCRdb re-called the PCR reads through MiXCR. The sample comprises about 33,000 clones, about a tenth of which are singletons, and 15% to 20% rests with the top ten. Sequencing was performed on blood. The receptors come from a female donor with papillary thyroid cancer or a benign thyroid nodule (not recorded which). Some clones in this sample may be carry-over from other donors' samples.

In its sample, this clone was seen many times. The V gene is TRBV11-1, the J gene TRBJ2-2, with 14 bases fitting TRBD2. The trim removed 5 bases at V and 7 bases at J, leaving 6 bases unmatched. Germline values: CDR1 SGHAT, CDR2 FQDESV (reference sequence). The CDR3 extends over 16 amino acids. The CDR3 DNA follows: TGTGCCAGCAGCGTGGGACTAGCGGGAGCGGGCGGGGAGCTGTTTTTT. It is translated as CASSVGLAGAGGELFF.

This clone was picked up many times. The J gene is TRBJ2-6, the V gene TRBV6-2 or TRBV6-3; D gene uncertain. CDR3 length: 14 amino acids. CDR1 and CDR2 from the germline V gene are MNHEY and SVGEGT. With 5 bases removed from V and 2 bases from J, the gap between germline ends came to 7 bases. The CDR3 DNA reads as TGTGCCAGCAGTGCTGATACTGGGGCCAACGTCCTGACTTTC. Translation: CASSADTGANVLTF.

The chain is built from TRBV30 and TRBJ1-2, with TRBD1 matching 9 bases. Losses at the gene ends were 5 bases for V and 8 bases for J; bases not matched to a gene: 15. The CDR3 consists of 15 residues. The germline V gene has CDR1 GTSNPN and CDR2 SVGIG (reference sequence). CDR3 sequence (DNA): TGTGCCTGGTCAATGGGTACAGGGGGCGCGGTCGGCTACACCTTC. Translation: CAWSMGTGGAVGYTF.

This clone showed up many times. The chain combines TRBV4-2 with TRBJ2-3; 9 bases line up with TRBD2. In germline, CDR1 is LGHNA, CDR2 YNFKEQ. V was clipped by 4 bases and J by 1 base; unmatched bases: 9. The CDR3 has 17 residues. CDR3 region: CASSPRLAVMGTDTQYF. The DNA of the CDR3 is TGTGCCAGCAGCCCTCGACTAGCGGTTATGGGCACAGATACGCAGTATTTT.

This clone showed up many times. V usage is TRBV7-2 and J usage is TRBJ2-3, with a possible D match to TRBD2 (5 bases). Per germline, CDR1 SGHTA and CDR2 FQGNSA. The V end was cut by 1 base, the J end by 4 bases, with 9 bases between. The CDR3 consists of 14 residues. Here the CDR3 DNA reads TGTGCCAGCAGCTTAGTATCGGGGTCAGATACGCAGTATTTT. It specifies CASSLVSGSDTQYF. Based on the CDR3 plus reference TRBV7-2 and TRBJ2-3, the full variable domain is GAGVSQSPSNKVTEKGKDVELRCDPISGHTALYWYRQSLGQGLEFLIYFQGNSAPDKSGLPSDRFSAERTGGSVSTLTIQRTQQEDSAVYLCASSLVSGSDTQYFGPGTRLTVL.

The rearrangement joins TRBV3-1 to TRBJ2-7; the D is unclear. This CDR3 is 12 amino acids long. Germline-derived CDR1 and CDR2 are LGHDT and YNNKEL (reference sequence). The germline V and J ends were trimmed by 0 bases and 4 bases, with 4 bases remaining between them. The CDR3 reads CASSQDGYEQYF. In nucleotides, the CDR3 is TGTGCCAGCAGCCAAGATGGGTACGAGCAGTACTTC.

The chain is built from TRBV6-2 or TRBV6-3 and TRBJ1-1; possibly TRBD1 for D (5 bases). This CDR3 region has 13 residues. Germline assignment: CDR1 MNHEY and CDR2 SVGEGT. With 7 bases removed from V and 14 bases from J, the gap between germline ends came to 23 bases. The CDR3 here is CASTPRGNTEGFF. The DNA for the CDR3 is TGTGCCAGCACCCCCCGGGGGAACACTGAAGGGTTCTTT.

This clone was observed at least ten times. This sequence joins TRBV2 and TRBJ1-1, with 8 nucleotides matching TRBD1. This CDR3 comprises 16 residues. Germline trimming cut 3 bases from V and 0 bases from J; bases unmatched to any gene: 6. The germline V gene has CDR1 SNHLY and CDR2 FYNNEI. CDR3: CASSDGRGPMNTEAFF. The CDR3 DNA follows: TGTGCCAGCAGTGATGGCAGGGGGCCTATGAACACTGAAGCTTTCTTT.

This clone was recorded at least ten times. The chain recombines TRBV2 with TRBJ1-1, with TRBD1 identical over 11 bases. V shed 6 bases and J 6 bases; nucleotides not matched to a gene: 6. The CDR3 is 14 amino acids. Per germline, CDR1 SNHLY and CDR2 FYNNEI. This CDR3 reads CASRTWTGGPEAFF. CDR3 coding DNA: TGTGCCAGCAGGACGTGGACAGGGGGCCCTGAAGCTTTCTTT.

The chain recombines TRBV10-1 with TRBJ2-3; D not resolved. Between the trimmed V and J ends, which lost 2 bases and 3 bases, there was a span of 6 bases. The CDR3 sequence is 13 residues long. Germline V CDR1 and CDR2: WNHNN, SYGVQD (reference sequence). The CDR3 sequence: CASSEVLTDTQYF. The CDR3 nucleotides are TGCGCCAGCAGTGAGGTCTTGACAGATACGCAGTATTTT.

This clone was recorded many times. The rearrangement uses TRBV6-2 or TRBV6-3 and TRBJ2-5; possible D gene TRBD1, 6 bases. V was shortened by 2 bases and J by 1 base, with 17 bases between the two germline ends. The germline V gene has CDR1 MNHEY and CDR2 SVGEGT. This CDR3 has 17 amino acids. Written as DNA, the CDR3 is TGTGCCAGCAGTTACCTCACCCCCGGACAGAGCCAAGAGACCCAGTACTTC. This sequence encodes CASSYLTPGQSQETQYF.

In regard to this clone: The junction does not match germline at one end; this may be a read error. The genes are TRBV9 and TRBJ1-2; D uncertain. CDR1 and CDR2 from the germline V gene are SGDLS and YYNGEE. The CDR3 loop spans 13 amino acids. CDR3 sequence: CASRARTNCGYIF. In DNA form, the CDR3 reads TGTGCCAGCAGAGCCAGGACCAACTGTGGCTACATCTTC.

Ten or more counts support this clone. CDR3 residues: CASSYSSTSGQETQYF. The DNA of the CDR3 is TGTGCCAGCAGTTACTCGAGTACTAGCGGGCAAGAGACCCAGTACTTC. The chain combines TRBV6-5 with TRBJ2-5, with 9 positions matching TRBD2. CDR3 length: 16 amino acids. CDR1 is MNHEY and CDR2 is SVGAGI in the germline V gene. With V trimmed by 0 bases and J by 2 bases, 4 bases remained unmatched.

This clone has at least ten counts. This could be a read error, since a much larger clone is one nucleotide away. The J gene is TRBJ1-5, the V gene TRBV19; D remains unclear. V lost 5 bases to trimming and J lost 0 bases, with 11 bases between them. Germline V lookup: CDR1 LNHDA, CDR2 SQIVND (reference sequence). The CDR3 is 15 residues long. This chain's CDR3 is CASSVTGDSNQPQHF. CDR3 sequence (DNA): TGTGCCAGTAGTGTAACCGGGGATAGCAATCAGCCCCAGCATTTT.

V is TRBV28 and J is TRBJ2-3; perhaps TRBD2 as D (6 bases). The CDR3 extends over 14 amino acids. Per the germline V gene, CDR1 is MDHEN and CDR2 is SYDVKM. Trimming took 7 bases from V and 6 from J, leaving 17 bases between them. CDR3 in DNA: TGTGCCAGCAATCTAGCGAACACTCGGGATACGCAGTATTTT. The encoded protein is CASNLANTRDTQYF.

At least ten counts were recorded for this clone. This sequence joins TRBV27 and TRBJ1-2, with a possible D match to TRBD1 (5 bases). V shed 4 bases and J shed 4 bases, with 16 bases lying between them. Germline-derived CDR1 and CDR2 are MNHEY and SMNVEV (reference sequence). This CDR3 spans 15 amino acids. The CDR3 loop is CASSSPRQGVYGYTF. The CDR3 nucleotides read TGTGCCAGCAGTTCCCCCCGGCAGGGTGTCTATGGCTACACCTTC.

On this clone itself: At one of its ends the junction is not consistent with the germline gene, which may arise from a read error. The chain couples TRBV7-9 to TRBJ1-1; 7 positions match TRBD1. This CDR3 is built from 15 residues. Per the germline V gene, CDR1 is SEHNR and CDR2 is FQNEAQ (reference sequence). The CDR3 loop is CAISTTGSRNTEAFF. The CDR3 coding sequence is TGTGCCATCAGCACGACAGGGTCGAGGAACACTGAAGCTTTCTTT.

This clone was detected a few times. A read error may account for a junction end that differs from germline. CDR3 protein: CANTGSTRQETGNTIYF. The CDR3, as DNA: TGCGCTAATACTGGATCTACGAGACAGGAAACTGGAAACACCATATATTTT. This chain links TRBV6-2 or TRBV6-3 with TRBJ1-3; TRBD1 is a possible D gene (6 bases). In germline, CDR1 is MNHEY, CDR2 SVGEGT. There are 17 residues in the CDR3.

Ten or more counts support this clone. The V call is TRBV7-3, the J call TRBJ2-1; D remains unclear. V lost 5 bases, J lost 9 bases, and 14 bases lay in between. CDR1 and CDR2 from the germline V gene are SGHTA and FQGTGA. This CDR3 spans 13 amino acids. The DNA of the CDR3 is TGTGCCAGCAGCCCGAGAACAGAAGGTGAGCAGTTCTTC. Translated, it gives CASSPRTEGEQFF.

This clone was detected many times. The V call is TRBV4-2, the J call TRBJ2-1, with 8 positions matching TRBD2. From germline, CDR1 is LGHNA and CDR2 YNFKEQ. V shed 4 bases and J 0 bases; nucleotides not matched to a gene: 8. The CDR3 extends over 17 amino acids. CDR3: CASSPAIAGSSYNEQFF. CDR3 in DNA: TGTGCCAGCAGCCCTGCAATAGCGGGAAGCTCCTACAATGAGCAGTTCTTC.

This clone was observed many times. A much larger clone is a single base away; this may be a read error. The sample carries other DNA sequences with the same CDR3. The V and J genes are TRBV6-1 and TRBJ2-5; 8 bases map to TRBD2. From germline, CDR1 is MNHNS and CDR2 SASEGT. The CDR3 extends over 14 amino acids. V was clipped by 7 bases and J by 3 bases; unmatched bases: 7. The CDR3 DNA is TGTGCCAGCACCGCAGCGGGGGAAAAAGAGACCCAGTACTTC. Protein: CASTAAGEKETQYF.

This clone was seen repeatedly, ten times or more. The chain joins TRBV6-1 to TRBJ1-1; D gene unclear. Germline CDR1 reads MNHNS; CDR2 reads SASEGT. The V end lost 1 base, the J end lost 0 bases, and 9 bases lay between the germline ends. The CDR3 covers 15 residues. For the CDR3, the DNA is TGTGCCAGCAGTGAAGAACACAATCTGAACACTGAAGCTTTCTTT. Encoded protein: CASSEEHNLNTEAFF.

This clone showed up many times. The genes are TRBV19 and TRBJ2-7, with 9 bases identical to TRBD1. The germline V gene has CDR1 LNHDA and CDR2 SQIVND (reference sequence). Germline trimming cut 0 bases from V and 4 bases from J; bases unmatched to any gene: 7. The CDR3 loop spans 16 amino acids. This CDR3 reads CASSIDPDRGRYEQYF. The CDR3 nucleotides are TGTGCCAGTAGTATAGATCCGGACAGGGGCCGATACGAGCAGTACTTC.

In its sample, this clone was seen many times. The chain has TRBV28 and TRBJ1-5; D is possibly TRBD1 (6 bases). The CDR3 length is 16 residues. Germline CDR1 is MDHEN and CDR2 is SYDVKM. The ends were cut back, 6 bases at V and 7 bases at J, with 22 bases in the middle. CDR3 nucleotide sequence: TGTGCCAGCAGCTCCCCACTCGGCAGGGGCGGACAGCCCCAGCATTTT. It encodes CASSSPLGRGGQPQHF.

The rearrangement uses TRBV6-1 and TRBJ1-1, with TRBD1 matching over 10 bases. This CDR3 has 15 residues. The germline gives CDR1 MNHNS, CDR2 SASEGT. The junction had 8 bases not matched to a gene; V was cut back by 6 bases and J by 4 bases. CDR3 region: CASRKERTGGTEAFF. The CDR3 DNA reads as TGTGCCAGCAGGAAAGAAAGGACAGGGGGCACTGAAGCTTTCTTT.

The sample holds many counts of this clone. This rearrangement joins TRBV6-6 to TRBJ2-3, with 11 bases lining up with TRBD1. With 5 bases clipped from V and 3 bases from J, the junction kept 10 bases outside the gene matches. The CDR3 is made up of 17 amino acids. Germline CDR1 reads MNHNY; CDR2 reads SVGAGI (reference sequence). CDR3 DNA: TGTGCCAGCAGTCGCCCGATGGACAGGGGGCGTACAGATACGCAGTATTTT. It translates to CASSRPMDRGRTDTQYF.

This clone was seen repeatedly, ten times or more. The rearrangement links TRBV20-1 to TRBJ2-1, with TRBD2 identical over 11 bases. Unmatched junction bases numbered 7, after V lost 2 bases and J lost 4 bases. CDR3 size: 16 residues. The germline V gene encodes CDR1 DFQATT and CDR2 SNEGSKA (reference sequence). The CDR3 region is CSARPTTSGNYNEQFF. CDR3 DNA sequence: TGCAGTGCTAGACCTACGACTAGCGGGAATTACAATGAGCAGTTCTTC.

This clone was seen at least ten times. The chain is built from TRBV20-1 and TRBJ2-7, with 10 bases matching TRBD2. Germline values: CDR1 DFQATT, CDR2 SNEGSKA (reference sequence). Trimming at V came to 2 bases and at J to 4 bases, leaving 11 bases not matched to a gene. CDR3 length: 16 amino acids. The CDR3 DNA is TGCAGTGCTAGATACCCCAACCTAGCGGGAGTATACGAGCAGTACTTC. This encodes CSARYPNLAGVYEQYF.

CDR3 residues: CSARWGSEQYF. The CDR3 coding sequence is TGCAGTGCTAGGTGGGGAAGCGAGCAGTACTTC. The chain employs TRBV20-1 and TRBJ2-7; D call uncertain. Per the germline V gene, CDR1 is DFQATT and CDR2 is SNEGSKA (reference sequence). Trimming removed 3 bases from V and 6 bases from J, with 9 bases in between. CDR3 length equals 11 residues.

This clone was counted many times. V usage is TRBV3-1 and J usage is TRBJ1-1; D possibly corresponds to TRBD1 (6 bases). The V end lost 0 bases, the J end lost 5 bases, and 13 bases lay between the germline ends. The CDR3 totals 15 residues. Germline loops: CDR1 LGHDT, CDR2 YNNKEL (reference sequence). The CDR3 DNA sequence: TGTGCCAGCAGCCAAGAGGTGACCACAGGGACTGAAGCTTTCTTT. Encoded protein: CASSQEVTTGTEAFF.

This clone was observed many times. The sample contains more than one DNA sequence encoding this CDR3. The chain employs TRBV3-1 and TRBJ1-5; no reliable D call. CDR1 and CDR2 (germline): LGHDT, YNNKEL (reference sequence). This CDR3 has 13 residues. Trimming took off 3 bases at V and 7 bases at J, with 10 bases between the two ends. The DNA of the CDR3 is TGTGCCAGCAGCCAGGGTGTTAGGCAGCCCCAGCATTTT. Amino acids: CASSQGVRQPQHF.

CDR3 nucleotide sequence: TGCAGTGCTAGGGAGGGACCGTGGAGCAATCAGCCCCAGCATTTT. Protein: CSAREGPWSNQPQHF. V and J are TRBV20-1 and TRBJ1-5; TRBD1 is a possible D gene (5 bases). The ends were cut back, 3 bases at V and 1 base at J, with 13 bases in the middle. Germline CDR1 is DFQATT and CDR2 is SNEGSKA (reference sequence). CDR3 length equals 15 residues.